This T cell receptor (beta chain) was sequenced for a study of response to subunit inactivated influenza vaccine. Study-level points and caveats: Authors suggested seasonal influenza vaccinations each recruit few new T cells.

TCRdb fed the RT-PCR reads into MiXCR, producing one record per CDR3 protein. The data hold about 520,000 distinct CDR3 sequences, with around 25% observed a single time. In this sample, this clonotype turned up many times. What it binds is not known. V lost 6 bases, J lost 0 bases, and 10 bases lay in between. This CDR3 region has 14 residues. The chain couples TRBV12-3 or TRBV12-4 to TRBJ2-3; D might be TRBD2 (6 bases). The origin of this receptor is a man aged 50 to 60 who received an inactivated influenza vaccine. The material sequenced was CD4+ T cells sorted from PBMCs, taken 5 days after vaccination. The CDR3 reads CASSGTSSTDTQYF. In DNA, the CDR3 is TGTGCCAGCAGCGGGACTTCTAGCACAGATACGCAGTATTTT.